This T cell receptor (beta chain) was documented in a study of CD8 T cells in ankylosing spondylitis. Making the TCR beta libraries involved quantitative 5'-RACE with molecular barcodes. TCRdb processed the 5' RACE reads anew with MiXCR; each CDR3 protein has one entry. The table lists 150,000 to 200,000 distinct CDR3 sequences, 30% to 35% of them singletons. CDR1 is MDHEN and CDR2 is SYDVKM in the germline V gene. The CDR3 spans 12 residues. Trimming cost V 6 bases and J 6 bases, with 9 bases left between them. This clonotype was recorded many times. V usage is TRBV28 and J usage is TRBJ2-1; D not certain. Sequenced material: synovial fluid, either unsorted or a sorted T cell fraction (not recorded which). The receptor's source is a male donor with ankylosing spondylitis. The CDR3 DNA reads as TGTGCCAGCAGCGGGCCCACCAATGAGCAGTTCTTC. It yields the protein CASSGPTNEQFF.